Listed below are T cell receptor beta chains from one sample, sequenced in a study of CD8 T cells in Susac syndrome. TCRdb re-analysed the immunoSEQ multiplex PCR reads in MiXCR, keeping a single row per CDR3 protein. The sample yields approximately 300,000 distinct CDR3 sequences, about 88% seen once. The specimen sequenced was CD8+ T cells from PBMCs. The source is a human donor with multiple sclerosis. The CDR3 runs from the conserved cysteine through the conserved F or W. A D gene is named only where the DNA matches it firmly. Not all rows give a size; the values are once, few, many and, for expanded clones, a class.

>TRBJ1-2|TRBV7-8|TRBD1|-|15
TGTGCCAGCAGCCCTATTAGGACAGGGGGCTATGGCTACACCTTC
CASSPIRTGGYGYTF
>TRBJ2-2|TRBV28|-|-|12
TGTGCCAGCAGTTTTGTTACCGGGGAGCTGTTTTTT
CASSFVTGELFF
>TRBJ2-7|TRBV12-3/TRBV12-4|-|-|11
TGTGCCAGCAGTTTTTTGGACGAGCAGTACTTC
CASSFLDEQYF
>TRBJ2-7|TRBV4-2|-|-|16
TGTGCCAGCAGCCCAAACACAGGGCTGTTATCCTACGAGCAGTACTTC
CASSPNTGLLSYEQYF
>TRBJ1-1|TRBV6-2/TRBV6-3|-|-|13
TGTGCCAGCAGTCGACAGGAGAACACTGAAGCTTTCTTT
CASSRQENTEAFF
>TRBJ2-7|TRBV27|-|-|16
TGTGCCAGCAGTTTATCCCAGGGGACAAGGTCCTACGAGCAGTACTTC
CASSLSQGTRSYEQYF
>TRBJ2-1|TRBV9|-|-|14
TGTGCCAGCGGCACAGGTGGAGATGGGAATGAGCAGTTCTTC
CASGTGGDGNEQFF
>TRBJ2-1|TRBV7-8|-|-|13
TGTGCCAGCAGCTTGACTGCATACAATGAGCAGTTCTTC
CASSLTAYNEQFF
>TRBJ1-1|TRBV6-6|-|-|15
TGTGCCAGCAGTTACACATTGGGGGGGAACACTGAAGCTTTCTTT
CASSYTLGGNTEAFF
>TRBJ1-1|TRBV6-1|-|-|12
TGTGCCAACAGAGATCCAGGGGCTGAAGCTTTCTTT
CANRDPGAEAFF
>TRBJ2-2|TRBV15|-|-|15
TGTGCCACCAGCGGAGGGACTCCGAACACCGGGGAGCTGTTTTTT
CATSGGTPNTGELFF
>TRBJ2-1|TRBV3-1|-|-|13
TGTGCCAGCAGCCCCTTTTTCGTAGGTGAGCAGTTCTTC
CASSPFFVGEQFF
>TRBJ1-2|TRBV7-9|TRBD1|-|14
TGTGCCAGCAGTAAACAGGGGGTGATCTATGGCTACACCTTC
CASSKQGVIYGYTF
>TRBJ2-7|TRBV7-9|TRBD2|-|15
TGTGCCAGCAGCCCGCCTAGCGGAGTCTCCTACGAGCAGTACTTC
CASSPPSGVSYEQYF
>TRBJ2-1|TRBV9|TRBD2|-|15
TGTGCCAGCAGCCGTAGCGGGGTTAGTTACAATGAGCAGTTCTTC
CASSRSGVSYNEQFF
>TRBJ2-1|TRBV6-1|-|-|17
TGTGCCAGCAGTGAATTTCCCGGGGCTCAAGCCTACAATGAGCAGTTCTTC
CASSEFPGAQAYNEQFF
>TRBJ1-1|TRBV29-1|-|-|11
TGCAGCGTTGTATTGGGGACTGAAGCTTTCTTT
CSVVLGTEAFF
>TRBJ2-2|TRBV27|-|-|16
TGTGCCAGCAGTTTAATCTCCTTTTCGAACACCGGGGAGCTGTTTTTT
CASSLISFSNTGELFF
>TRBJ1-1|TRBV5-4|-|-|15
TGTGCCAGCAGCTTTGGGGGTGGGTGGGCCACTGAAGCTTTCTTT
CASSFGGGWATEAFF
>TRBJ1-4|TRBV7-9|-|-|15
TGTGCCAGCAGCTTAGGCCCGGGGGCGGATGAAAAACTGTTTTTT
CASSLGPGADEKLFF
>TRBJ2-1|TRBV7-3|TRBD2|-|15
TGTGCCAGCAGCTTAACGGGACTAGGCCTCAATGAGCAGTTCTTC
CASSLTGLGLNEQFF
>TRBJ2-4|TRBV9|TRBD2|-|18
TGTGCCAGCAGCGCGTCCGGGACTAGCGGGAGTTTTGAAAACATTCAGTACTTC
CASSASGTSGSFENIQYF
>TRBJ1-2|TRBV5-8|-|-|14
TGTGCCAGCAGCGCCCCTAGGGTTTGGTATGGCTACACCTTC
CASSAPRVWYGYTF
>TRBJ2-3|TRBV29-1|TRBD2|-|13
TGCAGCGTTGAAATGGGGGGGTCAGATACGCAGTATTTT
CSVEMGGSDTQYF
>TRBJ1-2|TRBV27|-|-|15
TGTGCCAGCAGTGCCTGGCAATCCGGGACGTCCGGCTACACCTTC
CASSAWQSGTSGYTF
>TRBJ2-3|TRBV27|-|-|16
TGTGCCAGCACCTCCTCCATGGGGATTGGCACAGATACGCAGTATTTT
CASTSSMGIGTDTQYF
>TRBJ2-7|TRBV30|-|-|15
TGTGCCTGGAGTGTCATGGCGACTAGAACCTACGAGCAGTACTTC
CAWSVMATRTYEQYF
>TRBJ2-7|TRBV2|-|once|12
TGTGCCAGCAGTGAGGAGTCCTACGAGCAGTACTTC
CASSEESYEQYF
>TRBJ2-1|TRBV6-1|-|-|13
TGTGCCAGCAGAGTGGGGCCCCCGTCGGAGCAGTTCTTC
CASRVGPPSEQFF
>TRBJ2-7|TRBV6-5|-|few|11
TGTGCCAGCAGTTTCCCCCCCGAGCAGTACTTC
CASSFPPEQYF
>TRBJ2-7|TRBV20-1|-|-|13
TGCAGTGCCCGCCAAGGAGGGGTGGGCGAGCAGTACTTC
CSARQGGVGEQYF
>TRBJ1-1|TRBV7-9|-|-|15
TGTGCCAGCAGCATGCCCGCGGCTTCGAACACTGAAGCTTTCTTT
CASSMPAASNTEAFF
>TRBJ2-7|TRBV4-3|-|-|15
TGCGCCAGCAGCCAAGATAGGTCTGCTTACTACGAGCAGTACTTC
CASSQDRSAYYEQYF
>TRBJ2-1|TRBV6-1|TRBD2|-|15
TGTGCCAGCAGCCCAAGCGGGGTGAGGGGCAATGAGCAGTTCTTC
CASSPSGVRGNEQFF
>TRBJ2-1|TRBV11-3|-|-|12
TGTGCCAGCAGCCCGAACGGCCATGAGCAGTTCTTC
CASSPNGHEQFF
>TRBJ2-7|TRBV4-2|TRBD1|-|16
TGTGCCAGCAGCCAAGGAGGGACAGACCTTTCCTACGAGCAGTACTTC
CASSQGGTDLSYEQYF
>TRBJ1-2|TRBV2|TRBD1|-|13
TGTGCCAGCAGTGAATTGACAGGGGATGGCTACACCTTC
CASSELTGDGYTF
>TRBJ2-3|TRBV19|TRBD1|-|17
TGTGCCAGTAGTATAATATTCCGGACAGGGAAGGCAGATACGCAGTATTTT
CASSIIFRTGKADTQYF
>TRBJ2-1|TRBV4-3|-|-|14
TGCGCCAGCAGCCAAGACTCCCTACTCGGGGAGCAGTTCTTC
CASSQDSLLGEQFF
>TRBJ2-7|TRBV18|-|-|16
TGTGCCAGCTCACCAGAGGGGCGGACCGCCGCCTACGAGCAGTACTTC
CASSPEGRTAAYEQYF
>TRBJ2-1|TRBV4-2|TRBD1|once|15
TGTGCCAGCAGCCAAGACCGGACAGGGGAAAATGAGCAGTTCTTC
CASSQDRTGENEQFF